This TCR beta chain was retrieved from a study of T cells in Graves' hyperthyroidism and ophthalmopathy. General study results and limits: Blood also contained most expanded thyroid clonotypes above 0.001. In simple terms, a model built on 13 V-J features told ophthalmopathy apart from stable hyperthyroidism.

The CDR3 consists of 13 residues. V was trimmed by 8 bases and J by 3 bases, leaving 10 bases between them. The germline V gene has CDR1 SNHLY and CDR2 FYNNEI. Amplified TCR beta CDR3 regions came from RNA transcripts. The HTBI primer set served for first-round RT-PCR of the TCR CDR3. TCRdb ran MiXCR on the multiplex PCR reads and lists one entry per CDR3 protein. The sample shows under 700,000 distinct CDR3 sequences, about 45% of them seen only once. Exclusion of patients followed from uncontrolled infection, other autoimmune disease, pregnancy or lactation. In its sample, this clonotype was seen a few times. Its specificity is unknown.

The TCR comes from a woman between 18 and 30 years old with Graves' hyperthyroidism. The sequencing sample was made of peripheral blood or thyroid tissue (not recorded which). This chain links TRBV2 with TRBJ1-4, with D unresolved. The DNA for the CDR3 is TGTGCCAGCTCCAGGCGTTCTAATGAAAAACTGTTTTTT. Protein sequence: CASSRRSNEKLFF.